These 15 T cell receptor beta chains came from one sample sequenced in a study of blood T cell repertoires in COVID-19 (TCRdb year 2020). The library was built by means of the immunoSEQ multiplex PCR assay. Imported from immuneACCESS, the table was reduced by TCRdb to in-frame sequences with V and J called. These copies leave out some clones; in studies compared against another copy, an unresolved V gene accounts for under half, and the cause of the remainder is not known. The sample data list around 180,000 clones, and approximately 80% of these were observed just once. Of the sample, 6.5% to 8.5% is held by the ten largest clones. Input material: peripheral blood. The source is a human donor in a cohort sampled during active COVID-19.

The gene calls are TRBV6-1 and TRBJ2-7; no clear D. Germline CDR1 reads MNHNS; CDR2 reads SASEGT. Trimming cost V 3 bases and J 3 bases, with 9 bases left between them. The CDR3 length is 13 residues. CDR3 in amino acids: CASSEADDYEQYF. CDR3 DNA: TGTGCCAGCAGTGAGGCAGATGACTACGAGCAGTACTTC.

The J gene is TRBJ2-7, the V gene TRBV5-4, with TRBD2 identical over 14 bases. Trimming cost V 4 bases and J 0 bases; bases outside gene matches: 6. This CDR3 is built from 17 residues. Germline V gene data show CDR1 as SGHNT and CDR2 as YYREEE (reference sequence). The CDR3 sequence: CASSTGTSGGISYEQYF. The DNA for the CDR3 is TGTGCCAGCAGCACAGGGACTAGCGGGGGCATCTCCTACGAGCAGTACTTC.

The chain employs TRBV2 and TRBJ1-6, with a weak D call TRBD1 (5 bases). The germline V gene has CDR1 SNHLY and CDR2 FYNNEI. The CDR3 contains 14 residues. The V and J ends lost 6 bases and 10 bases respectively, with 16 bases between them. The CDR3 DNA sequence: TGTGCCAGCAGCCGGGGACTTACAACCTCACCCCTCCACTTT. It encodes CASSRGLTTSPLHF. Looking up the rest from reference TRBV2 and TRBJ1-6 gives the full variable domain: EPEVTQTPSHQVTQMGQEVILRCVPISNHLYFYWYRQILGQKVEFLVSFYNNEISEKSEIFDDQFSVERPDGSNFTLKIRSTKLEDSAMYFCASSRGLTTSPLHFGNGTRLTVT.

The rearrangement links TRBV5-1 to TRBJ2-5, with D possibly being TRBD2 (7 bases). Trimming removed 4 bases at V and 1 base at J, with 14 bases between. Germline CDR1 reads SGHRS; CDR2 reads YFSETQ. This CDR3 is built from 15 residues. CDR3 protein: CASSAWGGTQETQYF. The CDR3 region has the DNA TGCGCCAGCAGCGCCTGGGGGGGCACCCAAGAGACCCAGTACTTC.

The table lists this clone with a count of one. The chain recombines TRBV13 with TRBJ1-2, with a weak D call TRBD1 (5 bases). Trimming took off 0 bases at V and 4 bases at J, with 15 bases between the two ends. CDR1 PRHDT and CDR2 FYEKMQ come from the germline V gene (reference sequence). This CDR3 is 16 amino acids long. The CDR3 loop is CASSLGLNQGTYGYTF. In DNA form, the CDR3 reads TGTGCCAGCAGCTTAGGCCTTAATCAGGGCACCTATGGCTACACCTTC.

CDR3 amino acids: CASSIDRGYNSPLHF. The CDR3, as DNA: TGTGCCAGTAGTATCGACAGGGGATATAATTCACCCCTCCACTTT. V and J are TRBV19 and TRBJ1-6; TRBD1 agrees at 8 bases. Per the germline V gene, CDR1 is LNHDA and CDR2 is SQIVND (reference sequence). The CDR3 runs to 15 residues. V lost 3 bases, J lost 4 bases, and 2 bases stayed unmatched.

The chain employs TRBV27 and TRBJ1-2, with 7 bases matching TRBD1. The CDR3 runs 15 residues. J gave up 0 bases and V 6 bases, and 7 bases lay outside the gene matches. CDR1 and CDR2 (germline): MNHEY, SMNVEV (reference sequence). CDR3 sequence reads: CASSPAGGANYGYTF. The CDR3 DNA reads as TGTGCCAGCAGCCCAGCAGGGGGAGCTAACTATGGCTACACCTTC.

This chain joins TRBV2 and TRBJ1-5; 9 bases fit TRBD1. This CDR3 has 16 amino acids. Germline CDR1 and CDR2: SNHLY and FYNNEI. V lost 5 bases to trimming and J lost 7 bases; unmatched junction nucleotides: 12. CDR3 sequence: CASSRAGTGMEQPQHF. CDR3 nucleotides: TGTGCCAGCAGTAGAGCCGGGACAGGGATGGAACAGCCCCAGCATTTT. The full variable domain, in which reference TRBV2 and TRBJ1-5 provide the parts outside the CDR3, is EPEVTQTPSHQVTQMGQEVILRCVPISNHLYFYWYRQILGQKVEFLVSFYNNEISEKSEIFDDQFSVERPDGSNFTLKIRSTKLEDSAMYFCASSRAGTGMEQPQHFGDGTRLSIL.

J is TRBJ1-1 and V is TRBV25-1, with D tentatively TRBD1 (5 bases). Germline CDR1 MGHDK, CDR2 SYGVNS. This CDR3 has 15 residues. V lost 4 bases and J lost 11, with 23 bases in between. The CDR3 sequence: CASSGGEGRLPFAFF. As DNA, the CDR3 is TGTGCCAGCAGTGGGGGGGAGGGCAGGCTACCCTTCGCTTTCTTT.

The chain has TRBV5-4 and TRBJ2-1; 7 bases are shared with TRBD1. The germline V gene has CDR1 SGHNT and CDR2 YYREEE (reference sequence). The junction had 3 bases not matched to a gene; V was cut back by 9 bases and J by 3 bases. This CDR3 comprises 12 residues. CDR3 DNA: TGTGCCATCCACAGGGGCTACAATGAGCAGTTCTTC. Translated: CAIHRGYNEQFF.

This clone was found a few times. The rearrangement uses TRBV10-3 and TRBJ2-3, with 8 bases that match TRBD2. Germline V gene sequence: CDR1 ENHRY, CDR2 SYGVKD. The CDR3 has 15 amino acids. J gave up 1 base and V 6 bases, and 6 bases lay outside the gene matches. The CDR3 here is CAISYGGAGTDTQYF. CDR3 nucleotide sequence: TGTGCCATCAGCTACGGGGGGGCGGGCACAGATACGCAGTATTTT.

The chain links TRBV5-8 to TRBJ1-3, with D possibly matching TRBD1 (6 bases). The CDR3 contains 16 residues. Trimming cost V 4 bases and J 0 bases, with 14 bases left between them. Germline CDR1 is SGHTS and CDR2 is YDEGEE. The CDR3 protein is CASSTGQQSSGNTIYF. The CDR3 DNA is TGTGCCAGCAGCACAGGACAGCAGAGCTCTGGAAACACCATATATTTT.

V and J are TRBV9 and TRBJ2-7; TRBD1 agrees at 7 bases. The CDR3 sequence is 14 residues long. The V segment lost 0 bases and the J segment 5 bases; nucleotides outside the gene matches: 5. Germline V lookup: CDR1 SGDLS, CDR2 YYNGEE. The DNA for the CDR3 is TGTGCCAGCAGCGTAGGGAACAGGGGAAACGAGCAGTACTTC. As protein: CASSVGNRGNEQYF.

V usage is TRBV7-9 and J usage is TRBJ2-7, with TRBD2 as a possible D gene (6 bases). The CDR3 sequence is 17 residues long. Trimming took 1 base from V and 1 from J, leaving 17 bases between them. Germline V gene data show CDR1 as SEHNR and CDR2 as FQNEAQ (reference sequence). This CDR3 is CASSLGTEGWGSYEQYF. Here the CDR3 DNA reads TGTGCCAGCAGCTTAGGGACGGAGGGATGGGGGTCCTACGAGCAGTACTTC.

The V and J genes are TRBV18 and TRBJ2-7; tentatively, D is TRBD1 (5 bases). Between the trimmed V and J ends, which lost 3 bases and 1 base, there was a span of 7 bases. Germline V gene lookup returns CDR1 KGHSH and CDR2 LQKENI. The length of the CDR3 is 13 residues. CDR3 DNA sequence: TGTGCCAGCTCACCTCAGGGTTCCTACGAGCAGTACTTC. This gives the protein CASSPQGSYEQYF.